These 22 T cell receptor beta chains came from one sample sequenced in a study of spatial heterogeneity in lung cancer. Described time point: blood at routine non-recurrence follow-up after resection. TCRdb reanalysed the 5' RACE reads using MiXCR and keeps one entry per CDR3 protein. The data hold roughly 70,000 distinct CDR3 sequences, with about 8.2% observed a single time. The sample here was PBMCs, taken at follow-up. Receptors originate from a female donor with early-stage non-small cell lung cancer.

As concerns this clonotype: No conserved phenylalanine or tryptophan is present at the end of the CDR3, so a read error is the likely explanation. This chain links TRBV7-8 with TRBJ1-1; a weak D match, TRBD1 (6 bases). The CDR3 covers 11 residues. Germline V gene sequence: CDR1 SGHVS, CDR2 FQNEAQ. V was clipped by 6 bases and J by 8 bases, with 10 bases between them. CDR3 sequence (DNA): TGTGCCAGCAGTAGGACAGTAGAAGCTTTCTCT. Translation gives CASSRTVEAFS.

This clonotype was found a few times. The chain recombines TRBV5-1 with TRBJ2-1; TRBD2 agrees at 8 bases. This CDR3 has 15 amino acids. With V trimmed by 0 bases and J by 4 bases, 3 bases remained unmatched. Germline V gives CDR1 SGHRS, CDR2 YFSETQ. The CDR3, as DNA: TGCGCCAGCAGCTTGGAGGGACTAGGGTACAATGAGCAGTTCTTC. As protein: CASSLEGLGYNEQFF.

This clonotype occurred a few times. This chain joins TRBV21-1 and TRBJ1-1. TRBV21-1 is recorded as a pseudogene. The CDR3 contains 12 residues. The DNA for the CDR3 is TGTGCCAGGAACCGTGCGAGGACTGAAGCTTTCTTT. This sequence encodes CARNRARTEAFF.

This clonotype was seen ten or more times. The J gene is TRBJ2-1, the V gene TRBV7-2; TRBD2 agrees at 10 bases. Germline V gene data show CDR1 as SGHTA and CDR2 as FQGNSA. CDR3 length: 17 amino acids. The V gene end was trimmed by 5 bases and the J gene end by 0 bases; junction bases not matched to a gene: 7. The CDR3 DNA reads TGTGCCAGCAGCGCTACTAGCGGGGTTAGCTCCTACAATGAGCAGTTCTTC. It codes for CASSATSGVSSYNEQFF.

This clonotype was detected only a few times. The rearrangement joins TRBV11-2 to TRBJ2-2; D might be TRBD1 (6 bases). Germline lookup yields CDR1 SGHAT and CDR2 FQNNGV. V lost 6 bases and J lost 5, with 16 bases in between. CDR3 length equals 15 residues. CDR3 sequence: CASSFPQGWTGELFF. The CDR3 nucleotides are TGTGCCAGCAGTTTTCCACAGGGTTGGACCGGGGAGCTGTTTTTT.

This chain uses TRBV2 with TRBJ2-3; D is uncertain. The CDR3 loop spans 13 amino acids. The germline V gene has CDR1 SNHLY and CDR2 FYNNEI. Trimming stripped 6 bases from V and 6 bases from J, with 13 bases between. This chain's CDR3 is CASRVGPRDTQYF. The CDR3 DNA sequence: TGTGCCAGCAGGGTTGGACCGAGGGATACGCAGTATTTT.

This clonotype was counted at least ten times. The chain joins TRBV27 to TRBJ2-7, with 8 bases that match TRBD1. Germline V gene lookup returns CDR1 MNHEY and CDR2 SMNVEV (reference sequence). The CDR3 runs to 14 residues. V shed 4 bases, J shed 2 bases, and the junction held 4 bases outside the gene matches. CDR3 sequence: CASSYGTGAYEQYF. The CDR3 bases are TGTGCCAGCAGTTACGGGACAGGTGCCTACGAGCAGTACTTC.

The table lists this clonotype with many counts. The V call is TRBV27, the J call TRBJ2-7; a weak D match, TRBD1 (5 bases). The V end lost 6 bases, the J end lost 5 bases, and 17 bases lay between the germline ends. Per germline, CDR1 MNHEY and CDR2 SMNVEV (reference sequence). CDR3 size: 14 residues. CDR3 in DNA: TGTGCCAGCAGGAGATCTCTAGGGGCGGACGAGCAGTACTTC. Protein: CASRRSLGADEQYF.

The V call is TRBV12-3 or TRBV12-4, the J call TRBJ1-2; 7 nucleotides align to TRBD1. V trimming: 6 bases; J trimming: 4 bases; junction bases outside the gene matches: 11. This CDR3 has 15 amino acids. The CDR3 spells CASRRTGERGYGYTF. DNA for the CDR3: TGTGCCAGCAGACGAACAGGGGAAAGAGGCTATGGCTACACCTTC.

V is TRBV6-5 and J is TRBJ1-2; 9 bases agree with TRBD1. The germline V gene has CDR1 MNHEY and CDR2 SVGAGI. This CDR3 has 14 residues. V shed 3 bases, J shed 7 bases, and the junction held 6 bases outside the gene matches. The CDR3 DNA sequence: TGTGCCAGCAGTTATACAGGGGGCTCCTCTGGCTACACCTTC. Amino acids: CASSYTGGSSGYTF.

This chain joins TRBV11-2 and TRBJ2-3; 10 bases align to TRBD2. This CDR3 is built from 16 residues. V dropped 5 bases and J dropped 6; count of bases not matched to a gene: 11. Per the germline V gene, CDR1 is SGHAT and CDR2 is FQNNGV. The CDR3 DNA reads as TGTGCCAGCAGCAGAAAGCGGGAGGGCCACGGGGATACGCAGTATTTT. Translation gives CASSRKREGHGDTQYF.

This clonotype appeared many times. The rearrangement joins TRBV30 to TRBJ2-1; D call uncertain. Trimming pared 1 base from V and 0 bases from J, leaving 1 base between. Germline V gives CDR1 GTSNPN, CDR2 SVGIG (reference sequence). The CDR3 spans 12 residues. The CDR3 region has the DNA TGTGCCTGGAGTGGCTCCTACAATGAGCAGTTCTTC. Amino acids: CAWSGSYNEQFF.

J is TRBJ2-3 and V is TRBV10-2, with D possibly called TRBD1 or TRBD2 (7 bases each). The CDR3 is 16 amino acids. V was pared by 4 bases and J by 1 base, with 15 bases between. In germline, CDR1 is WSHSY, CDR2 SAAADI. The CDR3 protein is CASSAQGGTGTDTQYF. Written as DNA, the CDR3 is TGCGCCAGCAGTGCCCAGGGGGGGACGGGCACAGATACGCAGTATTTT.

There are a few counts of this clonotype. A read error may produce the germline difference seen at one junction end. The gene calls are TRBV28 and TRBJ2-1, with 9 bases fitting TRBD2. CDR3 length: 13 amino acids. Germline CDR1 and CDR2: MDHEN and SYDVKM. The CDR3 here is CVSGRPYNNEQFF. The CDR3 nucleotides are TGTGTCAGCGGGAGGCCCTACAACAATGAGCAGTTCTTC.

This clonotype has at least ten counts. CDR3 nucleotides: TGTGCCAGCAGCTCTCAGGGTCGAGAGACCCAGTACTTC. Residues: CASSSQGRETQYF. The V gene is TRBV7-6, the J gene TRBJ2-5; D may be TRBD1 (5 bases). Germline CDR1 SGHVS, CDR2 FNYEAQ. The CDR3 runs 13 residues. Trimming left V 4 bases short and J 4 bases short, with 10 bases between.

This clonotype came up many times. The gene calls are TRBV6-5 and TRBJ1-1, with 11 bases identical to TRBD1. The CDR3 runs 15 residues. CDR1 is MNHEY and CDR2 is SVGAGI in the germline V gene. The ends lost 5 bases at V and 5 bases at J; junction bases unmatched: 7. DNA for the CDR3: TGTGCCAGCAGTCCAGGACAGGGGGCGCGGACTGAAGCTTTCTTT. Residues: CASSPGQGARTEAFF.

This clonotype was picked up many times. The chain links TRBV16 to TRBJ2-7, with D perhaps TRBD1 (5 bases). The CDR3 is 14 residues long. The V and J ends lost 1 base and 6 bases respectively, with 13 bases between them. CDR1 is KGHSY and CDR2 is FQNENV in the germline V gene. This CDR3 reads CASSQWSGPGEQYF. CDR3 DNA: TGTGCCAGCAGCCAATGGTCAGGGCCCGGCGAGCAGTACTTC.

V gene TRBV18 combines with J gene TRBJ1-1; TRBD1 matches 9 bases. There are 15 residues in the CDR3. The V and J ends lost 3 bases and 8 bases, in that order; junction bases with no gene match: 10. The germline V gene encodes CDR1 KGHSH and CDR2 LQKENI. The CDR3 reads CASSPQQDRGLEAFF. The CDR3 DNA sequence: TGTGCCAGCTCACCTCAGCAGGACAGGGGTCTCGAAGCTTTCTTT.

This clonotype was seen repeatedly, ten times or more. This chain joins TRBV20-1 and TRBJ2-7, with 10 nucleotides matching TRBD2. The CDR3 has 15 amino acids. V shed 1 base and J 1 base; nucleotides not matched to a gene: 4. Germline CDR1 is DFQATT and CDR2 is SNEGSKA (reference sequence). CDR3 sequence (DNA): TGCAGTGCTAGAGTCGGGACTAGCGCGTCCTACGAGCAGTACTTC. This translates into CSARVGTSASYEQYF.

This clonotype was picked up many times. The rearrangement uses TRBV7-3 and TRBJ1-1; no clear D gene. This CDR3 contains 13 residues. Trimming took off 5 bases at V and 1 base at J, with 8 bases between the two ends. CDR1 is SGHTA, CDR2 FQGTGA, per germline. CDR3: CASSQQRNTEAFF. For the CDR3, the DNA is TGTGCCAGCAGCCAGCAAAGGAACACTGAAGCTTTCTTT.

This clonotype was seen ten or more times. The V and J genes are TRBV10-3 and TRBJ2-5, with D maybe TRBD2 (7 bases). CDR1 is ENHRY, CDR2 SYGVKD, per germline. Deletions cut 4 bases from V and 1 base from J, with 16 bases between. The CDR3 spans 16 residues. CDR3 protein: CAISAGGGRGQETQYF. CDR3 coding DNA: TGTGCCATCAGTGCCGGGGGCGGGAGAGGCCAAGAGACCCAGTACTTC.

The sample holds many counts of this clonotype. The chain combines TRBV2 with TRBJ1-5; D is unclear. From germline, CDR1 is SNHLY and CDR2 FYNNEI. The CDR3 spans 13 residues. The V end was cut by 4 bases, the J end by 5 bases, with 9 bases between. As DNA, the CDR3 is TGTGCCAGCAGTGGGGGTCCTTATCAGCCCCAGCATTTT. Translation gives CASSGGPYQPQHF.